The source of this T cell receptor (beta chain) is a study of blood T cell repertoires in COVID-19. Study-level background: T cells, B-cell-depleted T cells, or PBMCs provided the cDNA or gDNA that served as material.

Original data processing: Estimation of nucleated cell counts relied on the amplification of reference gene primers. Profiled with immunoSEQ multiplex PCR; TCRdb holds only in-frame clones, not every one. V and J calls and clone size are given by that table; D and trimming were obtained from the DNA. The profile shows 200,000 to 300,000 clones, around 88% of them singletons. CDR1 and CDR2 from the germline V gene are SGHVS and FQNEAQ. The trim removed 0 bases at V and 1 base at J, leaving 7 bases unmatched. The CDR3 runs 19 residues. The specimen was peripheral blood. The TCR sequence derives from a woman in her thirties with COVID-19, enrolled during active disease. The chain is built from TRBV7-8 and TRBJ2-1; the match to TRBD2 covers 12 bases. Here the CDR3 reads CASSLARLAGVSSYNEQFF. Written as DNA, the CDR3 is TGTGCCAGCAGCTTAGCCAGACTAGCGGGAGTGTCGTCCTACAATGAGCAGTTCTTC. The full variable domain, completed using reference TRBV7-8 and TRBJ2-1, is GAGVSQSPRYKVAKRGQDVALRCDPISGHVSLFWYQQALGQGPEFLTYFQNEAQLDKSGLPSDRFFAERPEGSVSTLKIQRTQQEDSAVYLCASSLARLAGVSSYNEQFFGPGTRLTVL.